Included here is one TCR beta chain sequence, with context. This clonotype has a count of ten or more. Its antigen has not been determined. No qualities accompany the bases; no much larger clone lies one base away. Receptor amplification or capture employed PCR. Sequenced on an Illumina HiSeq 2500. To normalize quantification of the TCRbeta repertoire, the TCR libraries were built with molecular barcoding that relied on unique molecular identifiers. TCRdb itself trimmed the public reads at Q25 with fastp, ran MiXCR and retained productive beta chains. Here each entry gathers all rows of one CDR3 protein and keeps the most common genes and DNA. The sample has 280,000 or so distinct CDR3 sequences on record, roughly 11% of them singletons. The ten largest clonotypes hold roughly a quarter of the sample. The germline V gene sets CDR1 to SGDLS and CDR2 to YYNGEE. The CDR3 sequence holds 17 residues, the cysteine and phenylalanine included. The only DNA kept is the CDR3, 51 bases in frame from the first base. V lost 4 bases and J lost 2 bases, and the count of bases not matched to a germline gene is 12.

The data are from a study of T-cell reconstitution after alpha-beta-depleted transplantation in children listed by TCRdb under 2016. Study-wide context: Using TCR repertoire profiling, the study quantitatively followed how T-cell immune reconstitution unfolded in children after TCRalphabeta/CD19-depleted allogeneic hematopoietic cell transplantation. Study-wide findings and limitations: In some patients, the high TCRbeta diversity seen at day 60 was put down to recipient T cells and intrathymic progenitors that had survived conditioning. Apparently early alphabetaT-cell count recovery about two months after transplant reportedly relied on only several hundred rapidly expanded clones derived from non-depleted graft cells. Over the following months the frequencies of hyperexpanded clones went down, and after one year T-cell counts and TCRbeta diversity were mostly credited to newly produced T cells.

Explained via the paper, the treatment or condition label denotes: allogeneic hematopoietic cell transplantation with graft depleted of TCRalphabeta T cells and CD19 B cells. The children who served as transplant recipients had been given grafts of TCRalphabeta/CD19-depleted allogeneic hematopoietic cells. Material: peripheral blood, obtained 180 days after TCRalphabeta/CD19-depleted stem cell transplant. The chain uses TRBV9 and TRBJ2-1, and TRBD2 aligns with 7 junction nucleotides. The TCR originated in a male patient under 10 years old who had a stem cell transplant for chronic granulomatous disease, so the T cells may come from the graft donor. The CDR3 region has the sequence CASSHLRSGETYNEQFF. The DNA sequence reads TGTGCCAGCAGCCATCTGAGGAGCGGGGAAACCTACAATGAGCAGTTCTTC.